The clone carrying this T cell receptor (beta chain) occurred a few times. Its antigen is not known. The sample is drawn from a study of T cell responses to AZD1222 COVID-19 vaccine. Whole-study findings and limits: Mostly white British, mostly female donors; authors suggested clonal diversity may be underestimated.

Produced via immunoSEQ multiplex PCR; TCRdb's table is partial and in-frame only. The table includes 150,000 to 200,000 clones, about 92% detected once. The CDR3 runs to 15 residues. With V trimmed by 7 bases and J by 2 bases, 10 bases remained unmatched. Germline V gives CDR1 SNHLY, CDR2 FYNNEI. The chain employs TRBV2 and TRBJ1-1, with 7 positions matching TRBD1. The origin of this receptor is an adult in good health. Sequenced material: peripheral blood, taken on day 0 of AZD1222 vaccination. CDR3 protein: CASTQTGTANTEAFF. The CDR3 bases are TGTGCCAGCACCCAGACCGGGACAGCAAACACTGAAGCTTTCTTT.